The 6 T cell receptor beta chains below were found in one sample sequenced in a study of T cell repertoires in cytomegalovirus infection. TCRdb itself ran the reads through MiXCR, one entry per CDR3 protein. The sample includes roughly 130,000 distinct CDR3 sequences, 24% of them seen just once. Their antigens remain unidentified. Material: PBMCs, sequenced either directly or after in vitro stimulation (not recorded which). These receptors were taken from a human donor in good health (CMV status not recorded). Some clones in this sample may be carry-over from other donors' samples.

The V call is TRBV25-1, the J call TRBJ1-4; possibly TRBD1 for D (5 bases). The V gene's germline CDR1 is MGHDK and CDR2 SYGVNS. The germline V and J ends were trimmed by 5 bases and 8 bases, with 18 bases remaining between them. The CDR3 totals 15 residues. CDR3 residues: CASSPRDRLGEKLFF. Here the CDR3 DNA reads TGTGCCAGCAGTCCACGGGACCGACTTGGGGAAAAACTGTTTTTT.

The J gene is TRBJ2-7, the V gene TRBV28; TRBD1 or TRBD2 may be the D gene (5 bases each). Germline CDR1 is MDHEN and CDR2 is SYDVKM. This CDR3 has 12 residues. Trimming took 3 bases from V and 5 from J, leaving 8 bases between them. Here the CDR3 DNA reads TGTGCCAGCAGTTTGAGAGGGGACGAGCAGTACTTC. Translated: CASSLRGDEQYF.

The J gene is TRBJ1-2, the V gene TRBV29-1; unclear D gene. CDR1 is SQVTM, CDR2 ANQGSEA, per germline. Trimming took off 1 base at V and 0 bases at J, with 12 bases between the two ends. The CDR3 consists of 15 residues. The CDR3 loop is CSVEGGGIANYGYTF. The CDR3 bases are TGCAGCGTTGAAGGTGGAGGGATCGCTAACTATGGCTACACCTTC.

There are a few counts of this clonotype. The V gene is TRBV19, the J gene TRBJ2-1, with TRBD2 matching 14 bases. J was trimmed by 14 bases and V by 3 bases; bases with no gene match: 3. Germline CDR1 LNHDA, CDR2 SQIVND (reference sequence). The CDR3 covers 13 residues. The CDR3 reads CASSIGLAGGEFF. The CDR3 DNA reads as TGTGCCAGTAGTATTGGACTAGCGGGAGGCGAGTTCTTC. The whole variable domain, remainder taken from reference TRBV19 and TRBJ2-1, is DGGITQSPKYLFRKEGQNVTLSCEQNLNHDAMYWYRQDPGQGLRLIYYSQIVNDFQKGDIAEGYSVSREKKESFPLTVTSAQKNPTAFYLCASSIGLAGGEFFGPGTRLTVL.

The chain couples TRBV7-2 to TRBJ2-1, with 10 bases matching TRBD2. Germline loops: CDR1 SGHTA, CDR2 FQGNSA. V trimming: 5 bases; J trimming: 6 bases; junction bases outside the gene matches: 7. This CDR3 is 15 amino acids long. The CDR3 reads CASSRSGRGVNEQFF. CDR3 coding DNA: TGTGCCAGCAGCAGGAGCGGGAGGGGGGTCAATGAGCAGTTCTTC.

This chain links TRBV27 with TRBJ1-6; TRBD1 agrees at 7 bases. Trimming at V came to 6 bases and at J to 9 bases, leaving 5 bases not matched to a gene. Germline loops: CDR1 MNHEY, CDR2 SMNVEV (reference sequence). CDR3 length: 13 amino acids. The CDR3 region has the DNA TGTGCCAGCAGCGCGAACAGGGGTTCACCCCTCCACTTT. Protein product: CASSANRGSPLHF.